What follows are 18 T cell receptor beta chains derived from one specimen sequenced in a study of blood T cell repertoires in COVID-19. Produced via immunoSEQ multiplex PCR; TCRdb's table is partial and in-frame only. The data show under 200,000 clones, roughly 85% seen once. The sequenced sample was peripheral blood. The receptors here all came from a woman of 80 years or more with acute or convalescent COVID-19.

The V and J genes are TRBV12-2 and TRBJ1-5; TRBD1 was called by the table and not checked on the DNA. TRBV12-2 is reported as a pseudogene. The CDR3 runs to 15 residues. Here the CDR3 reads CASRLGRDSNQPQHF. DNA for the CDR3: TGTGCAAGTCGCTTAGGCAGGGATAGCAATCAGCCCCAGCATTTT.

This clone appeared a few times. The chain combines TRBV6-5 with TRBJ1-5, with 9 bases lining up with TRBD1. Germline V gene lookup returns CDR1 MNHEY and CDR2 SVGAGI. There are 15 residues in the CDR3. Losses at the gene ends were 0 bases for V and 5 bases for J; bases not matched to a gene: 2. The CDR3 protein is CASSYSRTGDQPQHF. The CDR3 DNA is TGTGCCAGCAGTTACTCGAGGACAGGGGATCAGCCCCAGCATTTT.

The chain couples TRBV6-6 to TRBJ1-5, with D maybe TRBD1 (5 bases). The germline V gene encodes CDR1 MNHNY and CDR2 SVGAGI (reference sequence). Trimming removed 0 bases at V and 4 bases at J, with 10 bases between. CDR3 length: 15 amino acids. This chain's CDR3 is CASSYSARVNQPQHF. The CDR3 bases are TGTGCCAGCAGTTACTCGGCCAGGGTGAATCAGCCCCAGCATTTT.

The chain couples TRBV4-2 to TRBJ2-5; D may be TRBD2 (6 bases). Trimming removed 0 bases at V and 5 bases at J, with 10 bases between. The length of the CDR3 is 14 residues. The germline CDR1 and CDR2 sequences are LGHNA and YNFKEQ. The CDR3 spells CASSQDKLAETQYF. The CDR3 DNA reads TGTGCCAGCAGCCAAGATAAGCTAGCGGAGACCCAGTACTTC.

V is TRBV4-1 and J is TRBJ2-7, with 8 nucleotides matching TRBD2. The CDR3 length is 18 residues. Trimming at V came to 0 bases and at J to 0 bases, leaving 10 bases not matched to a gene. The germline V gene has CDR1 MGHRA and CDR2 YSYEKL. CDR3 sequence reads: CASSQEGGLAGVSYEQYF. The CDR3 nucleotides are TGCGCCAGCAGCCAAGAAGGTGGGCTAGCGGGCGTCTCCTACGAGCAGTACTTC.

The V call is TRBV3-1 (or the pseudogene TRBV3-2), the J call TRBJ2-5, with 14 positions matching TRBD2. V dropped 6 bases and J dropped 5; count of bases not matched to a gene: 8. This CDR3 is built from 16 residues. The germline V gene encodes CDR1 LGHDT and CDR2 YNNKEL (reference sequence). CDR3 residues: CASSHGLAGGVETQYF. The CDR3 DNA reads as TGTGCCAGCAGTCACGGACTAGCGGGAGGTGTGGAGACCCAGTACTTC.

This chain connects TRBV5-1 to TRBJ2-7; D is perhaps TRBD1 (6 bases). V was shortened by 4 bases and J by 7 bases, with 18 bases between the two germline ends. CDR3 size: 14 residues. CDR1 and CDR2 (germline): SGHRS, YFSETQ. The CDR3 spells CASSRSGTMLEQYF. In DNA, the CDR3 is TGCGCCAGCAGCCGATCGGGGACAATGCTTGAGCAGTACTTC.

The J gene is TRBJ1-1, the V gene TRBV7-8; D not certain. V dropped 4 bases and J dropped 5 bases, with 17 bases sitting between them. Germline CDR1 SGHVS, CDR2 FQNEAQ. The CDR3 extends over 15 amino acids. The CDR3 sequence: CASSSEEGFMTEAFF. CDR3 bases: TGTGCCAGCAGCTCGGAGGAGGGTTTCATGACTGAAGCTTTCTTT.

This chain uses TRBV13 with TRBJ2-7; the match to TRBD1 covers 9 bases. The CDR3 covers 14 residues. Germline lookup yields CDR1 PRHDT and CDR2 FYEKMQ (reference sequence). With 5 bases clipped from V and 2 bases from J, the junction kept 4 bases outside the gene matches. The CDR3 is CASSGRDRAYEQYF. The DNA of the CDR3 is TGTGCCAGCAGCGGCCGGGACAGGGCCTACGAGCAGTACTTC.

The rearrangement uses TRBV5-1 and TRBJ2-1, with TRBD2 matching 7 bases. Germline assignment: CDR1 SGHRS and CDR2 YFSETQ. V lost 7 bases and J lost 4; bases outside the gene matches: 11. The CDR3 spans 15 residues. The CDR3 DNA is TGCGCCAGCCGCGGCACGGGAGGAGCGTACAATGAGCAGTTCTTC. Residues: CASRGTGGAYNEQFF.

The chain recombines TRBV7-2 with TRBJ2-7; D is unresolved. The CDR3 is 11 residues long. Germline values: CDR1 SGHTA, CDR2 FQGNSA. The ends were cut back, 5 bases at V and 5 bases at J, with 7 bases in the middle. The CDR3 DNA follows: TGTGCCAGCAGCCCCCGGGACGAGCAGTACTTC. This encodes CASSPRDEQYF.

This clone was recorded once. This rearrangement joins TRBV10-1 to TRBJ1-1; possibly TRBD1 for D (6 bases). CDR3 length: 12 residues. CDR1 is WNHNN and CDR2 is SYGVQD in the germline V gene (reference sequence). Trimming stripped 3 bases from V and 10 bases from J, with 12 bases between. The CDR3: CASSEDRRLAFF. The DNA of the CDR3 is TGCGCCAGCAGTGAAGACAGGAGATTAGCTTTCTTT.

This rearrangement joins TRBV24-1 to TRBJ2-2, with TRBD2 matching 8 bases. Germline V lookup: CDR1 KGHDR, CDR2 SFDVKD. The CDR3 length is 15 residues. Trimming at V came to 5 bases and at J to 2 bases, leaving 3 bases not matched to a gene. DNA of the CDR3: TGTGCCACCAGTGGACTAGCGCTAAACACCGGGGAGCTGTTTTTT. Its protein product is CATSGLALNTGELFF.

The rearrangement joins TRBV20-1 to TRBJ1-5; 7 bases align to TRBD1. Germline assignment: CDR1 DFQATT and CDR2 SNEGSKA (reference sequence). The CDR3 length is 13 residues. J lost 4 bases, V lost 3 bases, and 3 bases had no gene match. CDR3 sequence (DNA): TGCAGTGCTAGTGGGACAGCTAATCAGCCCCAGCATTTT. Translation: CSASGTANQPQHF.

The rearrangement uses TRBV18 and TRBJ1-4; maybe TRBD1 (6 bases). This CDR3 region has 15 residues. Germline V gene data show CDR1 as KGHSH and CDR2 as LQKENI. The V end was cut by 4 bases, the J end by 0 bases, with 9 bases between. The CDR3 is CASSQQGSTNEKLFF. In DNA form, the CDR3 reads TGTGCCAGCTCACAGCAGGGGTCAACTAATGAAAAACTGTTTTTT.

V is TRBV9 and J is TRBJ1-1, with D possibly TRBD1 on 5 matching bases. Between the trimmed V and J ends, which lost 4 bases and 3 bases, there was a span of 10 bases. CDR1 SGDLS and CDR2 YYNGEE come from the germline V gene. The length of the CDR3 is 13 residues. For the CDR3, the DNA is TGTGCCAGCAGCCCTCAGACAGACACTGAAGCTTTCTTT. This sequence encodes CASSPQTDTEAFF.

V is TRBV23-1 and J is TRBJ2-1; a possible D gene is TRBD1 (7 bases). TRBV23-1 is an open reading frame, and its role is uncertain. This CDR3 has 16 residues. V lost 0 bases and J 8 bases, leaving 17 bases between the germline ends. The CDR3 spells CASSQSASEGGDEQFF. Here the CDR3 DNA reads TGCGCCAGCAGTCAATCCGCTAGCGAAGGGGGCGATGAGCAGTTCTTC.

The rearrangement uses TRBV5-1 and TRBJ1-1, with 7 bases matching TRBD1. CDR1 and CDR2 from the germline V gene are SGHRS and YFSETQ. The V gene end was trimmed by 5 bases and the J gene end by 9 bases; junction bases not matched to a gene: 19. The CDR3 sequence is 16 residues long. The CDR3 loop is CASRRGGDRVSQKAFF. The CDR3, as DNA: TGCGCCAGCAGGAGAGGGGGAGACAGGGTTTCGCAAAAAGCTTTCTTT.